This T cell receptor beta chain was sequenced in a study of cytomegalovirus exposure and HLA in healthy donors. Germline values: CDR1 LGHNA, CDR2 YSLEER. This CDR3 comprises 13 residues. A word on this clone: Antigen specificity is unknown.

Points from the study as a whole: Later analysis identified around 15,000 TCR beta sequences associated with HLA alleles, using a false discovery rate threshold of 0.05.

The PCR made use of 60 Vbeta and 13 Jbeta primers. Using immunoSEQ multiplex PCR, the repertoire was profiled, and TCRdb retains in-frame clones only, with some absent. Among under 95,000 clones, around three quarters were seen once, and the ten largest hold 1.1%. This TCR derives from a male donor in good health and CMV-seronegative. The sequencing sample was made of PBMCs. The chain recombines TRBV4-3 with TRBJ2-5, with D unresolved. The J call is doubtful: the DNA matches TRBJ2-7 better. The DNA of the CDR3 is TGCGCCAGCAGCCAAGATTTAGCCTACGAGCAGTACTTC. This gives the protein CASSQDLAYEQYF.